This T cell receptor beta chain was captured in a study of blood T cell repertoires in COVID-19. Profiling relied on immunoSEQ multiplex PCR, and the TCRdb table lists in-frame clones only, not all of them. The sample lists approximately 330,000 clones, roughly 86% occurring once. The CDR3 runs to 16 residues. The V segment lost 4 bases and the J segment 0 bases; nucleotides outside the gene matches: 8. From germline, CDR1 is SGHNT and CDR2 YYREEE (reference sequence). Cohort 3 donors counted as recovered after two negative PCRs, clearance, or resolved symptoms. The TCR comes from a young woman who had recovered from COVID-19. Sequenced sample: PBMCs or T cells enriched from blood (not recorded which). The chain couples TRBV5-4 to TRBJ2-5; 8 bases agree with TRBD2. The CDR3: CASSPAGGMYQETQYF. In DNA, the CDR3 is TGTGCCAGCAGCCCCGCGGGGGGTATGTACCAAGAGACCCAGTACTTC. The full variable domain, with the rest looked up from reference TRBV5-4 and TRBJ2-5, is ETGVTQSPTHLIKTRGQQVTLRCSSQSGHNTVSWYQQALGQGPQFIFQYYREEENGRGNFPPRFSGLQFPNYSSELNVNALELDDSALYLCASSPAGGMYQETQYFGPGTRLLVL.